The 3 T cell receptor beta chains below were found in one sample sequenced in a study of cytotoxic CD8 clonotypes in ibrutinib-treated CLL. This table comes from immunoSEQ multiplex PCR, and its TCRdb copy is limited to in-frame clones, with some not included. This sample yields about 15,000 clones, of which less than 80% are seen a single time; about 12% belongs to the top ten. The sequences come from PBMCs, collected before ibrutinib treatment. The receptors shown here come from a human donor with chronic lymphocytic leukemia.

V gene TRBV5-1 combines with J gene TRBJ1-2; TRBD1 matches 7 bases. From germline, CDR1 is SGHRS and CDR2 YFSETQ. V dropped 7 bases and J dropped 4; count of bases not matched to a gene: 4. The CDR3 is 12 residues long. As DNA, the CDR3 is TGCGCCAGCGGGAAGGGGGCCTATGGCTACACCTTC. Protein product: CASGKGAYGYTF.

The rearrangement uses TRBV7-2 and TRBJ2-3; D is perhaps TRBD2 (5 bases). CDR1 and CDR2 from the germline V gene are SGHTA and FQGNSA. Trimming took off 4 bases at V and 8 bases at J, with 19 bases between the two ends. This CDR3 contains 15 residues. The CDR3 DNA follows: TGTGCCAGCAGCTCACTAGTCACCCTGGGCAGTACGCAGTATTTT. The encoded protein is CASSSLVTLGSTQYF.

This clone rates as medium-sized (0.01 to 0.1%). The DNA for the CDR3 is TGTGCCAGCAGCCACACTGCAACTAATGAAAAACTGTTTTTT. Protein: CASSHTATNEKLFF. This chain links TRBV7-9 with TRBJ1-4, with D hard to call. Deletions cut 5 bases from V and 0 bases from J, with 7 bases between. CDR1 and CDR2 from the germline V gene are SEHNR and FQNEAQ (reference sequence). CDR3 length: 14 amino acids.